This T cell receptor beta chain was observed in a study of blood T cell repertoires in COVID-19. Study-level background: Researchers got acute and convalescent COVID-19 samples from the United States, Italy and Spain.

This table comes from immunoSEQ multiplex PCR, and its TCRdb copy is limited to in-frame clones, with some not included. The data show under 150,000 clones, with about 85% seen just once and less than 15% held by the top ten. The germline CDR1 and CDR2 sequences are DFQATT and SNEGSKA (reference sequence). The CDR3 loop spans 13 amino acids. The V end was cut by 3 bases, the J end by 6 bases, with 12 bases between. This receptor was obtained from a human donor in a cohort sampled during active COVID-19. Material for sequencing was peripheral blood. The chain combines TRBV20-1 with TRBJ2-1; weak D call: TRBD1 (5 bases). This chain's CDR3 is CSASQGSINEQFF. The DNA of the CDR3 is TGCAGTGCTAGTCAGGGTTCCATCAATGAGCAGTTCTTC.